This TCR beta chain stems from a study of human T cells and chemical hapten exposure (dated by TCRdb to the early 2020s). With respect to the entire study: For sensitization, 2% DPC in acetone was applied to a 2 cm by 2 cm area of upper inner arm skin. In alopecia patients, the study followed how the peripheral blood TCR repertoire changed in vivo over primary and secondary sensitization to diphenylcyclopropenone (DPC), a hapten. Libraries were combined into a pool for sequencing, and differences in TCR yield between samples came mainly from small differences in library volumes within the pool. Patch testing was done on the upper back using Finn chambers containing 0.01% DPC, and results were scored after 6 days according to International Contact Dermatitis Research Group standards. Nearly 30 alopecia patients gave blood for TCR sequencing at one to four time points (pre-sensitization, 2, 6 and 24 weeks). Blood was sampled from patients pre-sensitization (week 0) and at 2, 6 and about 24 weeks after DPC sensitization. The patient cohort, mostly female, included alopecia areata with under or over 50% scalp involvement, alopecia totalis and alopecia universalis. Weekly therapeutic DPC doses were additionally applied to the scalp of patients throughout the roughly 25-week study period.

The full study reports these points: Compared with pre-sensitization or healthy control sets, expanded TCRs formed significantly more large CDR3 similarity clusters, which is consistent with antigen-driven responses. Because all patients had alopecia, a presumed autoimmune disease, the immune response of the patients might differ from that of healthy individuals. Repeated subsampling changed both the strength of the expansion versus patch-test correlation and the threshold at which that correlation became significant. The number of TCRs above 1 in 1000 frequency did not change with DPC sensitization; there was no evidence of global repertoire structure alterations. Patch test score correlated positively with the number of PT1 expanded TCRs, reaching significance at thresholds 8, 16 and 32 but not at 4.

Library prep was done by RACE. Instrument used: NextSeq 500. Library preparation attached unique molecular identifiers to individual cDNA molecules for quantitative, reproducible TCR counting. Each blood RNA sample was used to sequence both TCR alpha and TCR beta chains. In the original analysis: A median of about 100,000 TCRs per sample was observed, with a range of 23,224 to 690,600. The Decombinator software suite was used to annotate the V, J and CDR3 of the TCR reads. For PS versus PT1 abundance plots, all samples were subsampled to the same number of TCRs (28,000). Expanded TCRs were defined as absent before sensitization and observed at least eight times at the 2-week time point. TCRdb reprocessed the public reads (quality trimming at Q25 with fastp, clone calling with MiXCR) and kept in-frame beta chains. When rows share a CDR3 protein, they turn into one entry using the most common DNA and genes. The authors' filters were not applied to this entry. This sample gives around 120,000 distinct CDR3 sequences in total; around 15% of them show up just once. Clones ranked in the top ten supply over 0.85% of the sample.

From cysteine to phenylalanine, the CDR3 is 13 amino acids long. Just the 39-base CDR3 DNA is kept, in frame starting at base 1. After removal of 6 bases from V and 8 bases from J, the junction retains 7 bases not matched to a gene. CDR1 MNHEY and CDR2 SMNVEV are derived from the germline V gene (reference sequence). Worth noting for this clonotype: Its recognized antigen is unknown. No quality values exist for individual bases; no much larger clone is one base distant.

Read against the paper, the sample's time point label means: patch test 1, 2 weeks after DPC sensitization. The treatment or condition label, read with the paper, signifies: therapeutic diphenylcyclopropenone sensitization with weekly scalp DPC. At each patch-test visit, blood was drawn before the patch test was applied. Patients were considered eligible if aged 18 to 70, diagnosed with alopecia and deemed suitable for DPC therapy, and patients were excluded if pregnant. Unfractionated whole blood was collected in Tempus Blood RNA tubes, and total RNA was extracted from that blood. In this chain, TRBV27 is recombined with TRBJ1-2; TRBD1 aligns with 9 central bases. The sequenced sample was whole blood, obtained in connection with sensitization to the hapten diphenylcyclopropenone (DPC). This TCR was sampled from a man aged 18 to 29 with alopecia areata. Some clones in this sample may be carry-over from other donors' samples. The bases are TGTGCCAGCAGACGGACAGGGGCTGGCGGCTACACCTTC. The resulting protein is CASRRTGAGGYTF.